This T cell receptor beta chain was retrieved from a study of early stage breast cancer tumors. Study-level background: Invasive lobular carcinomas made up about 30% of the 12 ER+/PR+/HER2- tumors.

The data were produced by immunoSEQ multiplex PCR, yet TCRdb's version contains in-frame clones alone and is incomplete. The sample lists fewer than 70,000 clones, 70% to 80% occurring once. The CDR3 contains 15 residues. Germline CDR1 SGHTA, CDR2 FQGNSA. V lost 5 bases and J 0 bases, leaving 14 bases between the germline ends. Study-wide results and caveats: Enriched TCRB sequences shared across patients were mostly commonly generated sequences. Bulk DNA sequencing of unsorted cells missed chain pairing and markers. Compared with adjacent normal breast tissue, tumors showed roughly 2.5-fold greater T cell density and higher clonality.

With respect to this clone: The antigen remains undetermined.

The sequencing input was blood. The sequence came from a person aged 25 to 40 with breast cancer. This chain joins TRBV7-2 and TRBJ2-7; D is undetermined. The CDR3 sequence is CASSRLRTVSYEQYF. DNA of the CDR3: TGTGCCAGCAGCCGACTGAGGACGGTCTCCTACGAGCAGTACTTC.